This record concerns one TCR beta chain sequence. This clonotype was counted between two and nine times. Its antigen is not yet known. There are no base qualities to consult, and no much larger clone falls within one base. This record belongs to a study of Graves' ophthalmopathy and Graves' hyperthyroidism (dated by TCRdb to between 2018 and 2020). With respect to the entire study: Hyperthyroidism was defined as stable when no progression to ophthalmopathy occurred within 18 months of follow-up. To explore V-J signatures distinguishing ophthalmopathy from hyperthyroidism, a discovery set of roughly 98 patients (around 42 ophthalmopathy, about 57 stable hyperthyroidism) was enrolled. In total, around 130 blood samples were TCR-sequenced: approximately 40 ophthalmopathy, over 70 hyperthyroidism and approximately 17 hyperthyroidism-to-ophthalmopathy patients. Once sampling was done, hyperthyroidism patients were given methimazole at a starting dose of 30 mg daily, while ophthalmopathy patients were given high-dose intravenous methylprednisolone. An independent validation cohort was composed of approximately 19 hyperthyroidism patients and 17 patients who later progressed from hyperthyroidism to ophthalmopathy. In more than five hyperthyroidism patients, the T-cell repertoires found in thyroid tissue were compared with those found in blood. TCR beta repertoire signatures were used to distinguish Graves' ophthalmopathy from Graves' hyperthyroidism and to predict progression to ophthalmopathy. Overall study results and their limits: Most of the expanded thyroid clonotypes with a frequency above 0.001 were also detected in blood, and it was suggested that the thyroid immune response may be reflected by blood repertoires. No statistical method was used to predetermine the sample size, and group allocation was not hidden from the investigators. In validation, the model predicted ophthalmopathy progression with about 71% sensitivity and approximately 78% specificity; fewer than 15 predicted patients were CT-confirmed with GO in a median of 6.5 months. In cross-validation, the 13-signature model distinguished ophthalmopathy from stable hyperthyroidism with 85% to 90% sensitivity and roughly 81% specificity, and in the test set the corresponding values were 80% and 75%.

TCR beta CDR3 regions were amplified from RNA transcripts for repertoire sequencing. The first round was an RT-PCR using HTBI primers with the Qiagen OneStep RT-PCR kit, and this first round was followed by a second-round multiplex PCR, then size selection and purification. Libraries were sequenced on an Illumina HiSeq2000 using paired-end 100 bp reads. The authors' analysis ran thus. SOAPnuke was used for read processing, and reads with adapters, uncalled bases, a mean Phred below 15, or no exact constant-primer or identifier match were discarded. COPE v1.2.5 was used to merge the high-quality paired reads. Each unique nucleotide sequence was defined as a clonotype, and clonotypes were aligned to IMGT TRB V, D and J references with MiTCR v1.1. The analysis was limited to V-J combinations with a frequency above 0.0001, which together covered 99.2% of repertoires. A TCR clonal expansion and chaos score per V-J combination was defined as the ratio of F50 clonal expansion to chaos observed in the TCRdist matrix. Features were reduced by Welch's t-statistics and random forest to approximately 13 V-J combinations, which fed a naive Bayes classifier. The similarity between thyroid and blood repertoires was quantified using the Morisita-Horn index. The public sequencing data were trimmed at Q25 with fastp and processed into clonotypes with MiXCR by TCRdb, which kept only in-frame beta chains. CDR3 protein duplicates are merged, each entry listing the most common genes and DNA. For this entry, the V and J calls and clone size follow TCRdb and not the study's own pipeline. The sample yields approximately 540,000 distinct CDR3 sequences; approximately 37% were counted once. The ten largest clones add up to 3.5% to 5% of the sample.

The hyperthyroidism patients were 18 to 65 years old and newly diagnosed, with a disease duration of less than 2 months. Patients with other autoimmune diseases, uncontrolled infections, pregnancy or lactation were excluded. Clinical symptoms, serum thyroxine, TRAb, thyroid ultrasound and orbital computed tomography formed the basis of the diagnosis. Total RNA was extracted using Trizol reagent, and RNA quality was checked on an Agilent 2100 Bioanalyzer. Counted from cysteine to phenylalanine, this CDR3 has 11 amino acids. Only the CDR3 region is kept as DNA, spanning 33 bases read in frame from base 1. The V and J ends are trimmed by 6 bases and 5 bases, leaving 8 bases between them. The germline V gene gives CDR1 as SNHLY and CDR2 as FYNNEI.

The chain uses TRBV2 and TRBJ2-7, with no confidently assigned D gene. The sample comprised peripheral blood or thyroid tissue (not recorded which). The origin of this receptor is an adult man with Graves' hyperthyroidism. The CDR3 is CASRVTDEQYF. In nucleotides, the sequence is TGTGCCAGCAGGGTAACAGACGAGCAGTACTTC.